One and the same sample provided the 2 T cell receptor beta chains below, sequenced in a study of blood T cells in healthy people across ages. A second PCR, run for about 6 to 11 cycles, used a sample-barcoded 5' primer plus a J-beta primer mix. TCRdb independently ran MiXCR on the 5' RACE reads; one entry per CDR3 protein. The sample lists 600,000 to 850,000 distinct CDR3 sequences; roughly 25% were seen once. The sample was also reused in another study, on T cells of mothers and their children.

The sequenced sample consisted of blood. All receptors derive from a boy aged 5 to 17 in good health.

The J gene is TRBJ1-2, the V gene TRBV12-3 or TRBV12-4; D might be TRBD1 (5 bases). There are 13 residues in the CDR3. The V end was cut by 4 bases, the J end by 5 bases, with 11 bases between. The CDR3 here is CASSWQGPYGYTF. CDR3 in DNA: TGTGCCAGCAGTTGGCAGGGACCTTATGGCTACACCTTC.

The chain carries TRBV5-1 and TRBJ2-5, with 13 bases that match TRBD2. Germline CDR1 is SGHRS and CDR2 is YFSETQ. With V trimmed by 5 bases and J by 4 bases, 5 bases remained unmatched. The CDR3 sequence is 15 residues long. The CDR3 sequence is CASSWTSGSRETQYF. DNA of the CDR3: TGCGCCAGCAGTTGGACTAGCGGGAGCCGAGAGACCCAGTACTTC. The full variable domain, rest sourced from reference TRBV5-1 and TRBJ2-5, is KAGVTQTPRYLIKTRGQQVTLSCSPISGHRSVSWYQQTPGQGLQFLFEYFSETQRNKGNFPGRFSGRQFSNSRSEMNVSTLELGDSALYLCASSWTSGSRETQYFGPGTRLLVL.